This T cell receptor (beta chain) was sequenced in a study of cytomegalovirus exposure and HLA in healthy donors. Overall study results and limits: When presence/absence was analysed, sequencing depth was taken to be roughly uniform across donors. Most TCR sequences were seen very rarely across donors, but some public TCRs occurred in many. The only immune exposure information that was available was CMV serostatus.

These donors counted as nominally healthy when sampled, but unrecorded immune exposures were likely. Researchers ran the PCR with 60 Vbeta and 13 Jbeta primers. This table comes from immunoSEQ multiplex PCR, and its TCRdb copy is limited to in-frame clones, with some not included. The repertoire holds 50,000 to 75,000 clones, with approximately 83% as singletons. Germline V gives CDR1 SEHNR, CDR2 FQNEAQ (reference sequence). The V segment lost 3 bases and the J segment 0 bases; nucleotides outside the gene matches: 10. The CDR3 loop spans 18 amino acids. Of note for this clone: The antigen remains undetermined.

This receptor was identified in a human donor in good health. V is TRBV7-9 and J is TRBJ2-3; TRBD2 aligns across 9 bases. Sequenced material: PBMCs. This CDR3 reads CASSLGRSSGTSTDTQYF. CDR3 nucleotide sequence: TGTGCCAGCAGCTTGGGCAGGTCTAGCGGGACTAGCACAGATACGCAGTATTTT.